The present T cell receptor beta chain was sequenced within a study of control samples from healthy donors and cancer patients. Method: immunoSEQ multiplex PCR; TCRdb's copy keeps in-frame clones and lacks some. The repertoire has some 150,000 clones, around 93% of them found once; the top ten carry roughly 3.9%. The CDR3 consists of 15 residues. Germline CDR1 is MNHEY and CDR2 is SMNVEV (reference sequence). J gave up 8 bases and V 1 base, and 3 bases lay outside the gene matches. The sequence derives from a woman in her sixties or seventies in good health. Input material: blood. The chain recombines TRBV27 with TRBJ1-6; TRBD1 matches at 9 bases. The CDR3 reads CASSLYRGRDSPLHF. CDR3 nucleotides: TGTGCCAGCAGTTTATACAGGGGGCGCGATTCACCCCTCCACTTT.